The 2 T cell receptor beta chains below were found in one sample sequenced in a study of blood T cells in healthy people across ages. Then a second PCR, running about 7 to 11 cycles, was carried out with a sample-barcoded 5' primer and a J-beta primer mix. TCRdb used MiXCR to reprocess the 5' RACE reads, holding one entry per CDR3 protein. In the table there are about 760,000 distinct CDR3 sequences, roughly 25% of which are singletons. This sample also belongs to another study, concerning T cells of mothers and their children.

The sequenced sample consisted of blood. Every receptor here comes from a boy between 10 and 17 years old in good health.

V and J are TRBV15 and TRBJ1-3; D perhaps matches TRBD1 (5 bases). The germline gives CDR1 LNHNV, CDR2 YYDKDF (reference sequence). This CDR3 is built from 14 residues. V was shortened by 8 bases and J by 4 bases, with 15 bases between the two germline ends. The CDR3, as DNA: TGTGCCACCCGGGATGGGGGAGCCGGAAACACCATATATTTT. It codes for CATRDGGAGNTIYF.

Only a few counts were recorded for this clonotype. The rearrangement links TRBV7-9 to TRBJ1-2, with D tentatively TRBD1 (5 bases). Trimming took 5 bases from V and 3 from J, leaving 13 bases between them. CDR3 length: 14 residues. Looked up from germline, CDR1 is SEHNR and CDR2 is FQNEAQ (reference sequence). CDR3 residues: CASSGRRDYYGYTF. DNA for the CDR3: TGTGCCAGCAGCGGGCGCAGGGATTACTATGGCTACACCTTC.